The present T cell receptor beta chain was sequenced within a study of OX40 agonist ivuxolimab in advanced cancers. About the study: Ivuxolimab was administered intravenously to patients at 0.01 to 10 mg/kg every 2 weeks. Prior anti-PD-1, anti-PD-L1 or anti-CTLA-4 therapy was allowed; about 39% had some.

The study's findings and limits: By week 6 at 0.1 to 3.0 mg/kg, blood CD4+ and CD8+ T cells had expanded clonally. Averaged across samples, CD8+ T cells carried more expanded clones than CD4+ did.

Clones were sequenced by immunoSEQ multiplex PCR, and TCRdb holds only the in-frame ones, with some missing. The table includes about 30,000 clones, roughly 80% detected once. Regarding this clone: No antigen is known for it.

The CDR3 spans 15 residues. Germline-derived CDR1 and CDR2 are SEHNR and FQNEAQ (reference sequence). After removal of 4 bases from V and 7 bases from J, the junction contained 9 bases not matched to a gene. Sequencing was performed on CD4+ or CD8+ T cells sorted from blood, taken in a trial of the OX40 agonist ivuxolimab. V and J are TRBV7-9 and TRBJ1-4; 7 bases are a match to TRBD1. The TCR sequence derives from an adult with an advanced solid tumor such as melanoma, head and neck, liver or kidney cancer. For the CDR3, the DNA is TGTGCCAGCAGCTCAGCCGACAGGGATATTGAAAAACTGTTTTTT. It is translated as CASSSADRDIEKLFF. Full variable domain (outside the CDR3, taken from reference TRBV7-9 and TRBJ1-4): DTGVSQNPRHKITKRGQNVTFRCDPISEHNRLYWYRQTLGQGPEFLTYFQNEAQLEKSRLLSDRFSAERPKGSFSTLEIQRTEQGDSAMYLCASSSADRDIEKLFFGSGTQLSVL.